This entry lists 30 T cell receptor beta chains sequenced from one sample in a study of blood T cell repertoires in COVID-19. Profiling relied on immunoSEQ multiplex PCR, and the TCRdb table lists in-frame clones only, not all of them. The data hold 250,000 or so clones, with 86% observed a single time. The source material was peripheral blood. These receptors were taken from a man aged 25-45 years with active or convalescent COVID-19.

This clone was detected a few times. The rearrangement uses TRBV27 and TRBJ2-7; 13 positions agree with TRBD2. Germline V gene lookup returns CDR1 MNHEY and CDR2 SMNVEV (reference sequence). This CDR3 is 15 amino acids long. V shed 5 bases, J shed 4 bases, and the junction held 5 bases outside the gene matches. The CDR3 DNA follows: TGTGCCAGCAGTATACTAGCGGGGGGGCGGTACGAGCAGTACTTC. It codes for CASSILAGGRYEQYF.

V is TRBV6-5 and J is TRBJ2-3; D remains unclear. The CDR3 covers 14 residues. The germline V gene encodes CDR1 MNHEY and CDR2 SVGAGI. Between the trimmed V and J ends, which lost 0 bases and 4 bases, there was a span of 8 bases. The CDR3 here is CASSYSRAPDTQYF. CDR3 DNA sequence: TGTGCCAGCAGTTACTCACGAGCCCCAGATACGCAGTATTTT.

The CDR3 DNA sequence: TGTGCCAGCAGCACGATCCCAACAGGGGCTGGAAACACCATATATTTT. Its translation is CASSTIPTGAGNTIYF. This chain connects TRBV4-2 to TRBJ1-3; the match to TRBD1 covers 7 bases. The V gene end was trimmed by 5 bases and the J gene end by 2 bases; junction bases not matched to a gene: 9. The CDR3 extends over 16 amino acids. Germline V gene sequence: CDR1 LGHNA, CDR2 YNFKEQ.

V usage is TRBV19 and J usage is TRBJ2-7; 8 bases map to TRBD2. Trimming cost V 3 bases and J 5 bases; bases outside gene matches: 6. Looked up from germline, CDR1 is LNHDA and CDR2 is SQIVND (reference sequence). The CDR3 is made up of 14 amino acids. CDR3 sequence (DNA): TGTGCCAGTAGTATGGCGGGGGGCCATCACGAGCAGTACTTC. Its protein product is CASSMAGGHHEQYF.

This clone was detected only once. V gene TRBV7-8 combines with J gene TRBJ2-5; possibly TRBD2 for D (5 bases). V lost 7 bases to trimming and J lost 0 bases, with 12 bases between them. There are 14 residues in the CDR3. CDR1 and CDR2 (germline): SGHVS, FQNEAQ. CDR3 sequence reads: CASNLAPYQETQYF. CDR3 DNA: TGTGCCAGCAACCTAGCCCCGTACCAAGAGACCCAGTACTTC. The variable domain in full, completed from reference TRBV7-8 and TRBJ2-5, reads GAGVSQSPRYKVAKRGQDVALRCDPISGHVSLFWYQQALGQGPEFLTYFQNEAQLDKSGLPSDRFFAERPEGSVSTLKIQRTQQEDSAVYLCASNLAPYQETQYFGPGTRLLVL.

The rearrangement uses TRBV18 and TRBJ1-3; weak D call: TRBD1 (6 bases). Trimming took 5 bases from V and 0 from J, leaving 17 bases between them. Germline V gives CDR1 KGHSH, CDR2 LQKENI. The CDR3 is made up of 17 amino acids. CDR3 in DNA: TGTGCCAGCTCATCAGGGGCAGGGTCCGTCTCTGGAAACACCATATATTTT. Amino acids: CASSSGAGSVSGNTIYF.

This chain connects TRBV14 to TRBJ1-1; 7 bases line up with TRBD1. J lost 4 bases, V lost 1 base, and 3 bases had no gene match. The CDR3 has 14 residues. The V gene's germline CDR1 is SGHDN and CDR2 FVKESK. CDR3 sequence (DNA): TGTGCCAGCAGCCAAGCGAGGGGGCTCACTGAAGCTTTCTTT. Its translation: CASSQARGLTEAFF.

The V call is TRBV19, the J call TRBJ1-2; possible D gene TRBD1, 5 bases. V gave up 6 bases and J gave up 4 bases, with 18 bases separating them. The CDR3 extends over 15 amino acids. Germline lookup yields CDR1 LNHDA and CDR2 SQIVND (reference sequence). The DNA of the CDR3 is TGTGCCAGTAGCCCATCCCAACAGGCCTTCTATGGCTACACCTTC. Its protein is CASSPSQQAFYGYTF.

This clone was recorded once. V gene TRBV5-6 combines with J gene TRBJ2-1, with 9 positions matching TRBD2. Germline V gives CDR1 SGHDT, CDR2 YYEEEE. CDR3 length: 16 amino acids. After removal of 2 bases from V and 4 bases from J, the junction contained 7 bases not matched to a gene. In DNA form, the CDR3 reads TGTGCCAGCAGCTTCGATAGCGGGGGAGGATACAATGAGCAGTTCTTC. Translated: CASSFDSGGGYNEQFF.

This chain joins TRBV30 and TRBJ1-4, with 8 bases that match TRBD1. The CDR3 totals 14 residues. The germline gives CDR1 GTSNPN, CDR2 SVGIG (reference sequence). J was trimmed by 8 bases and V by 6 bases; bases with no gene match: 11. The DNA of the CDR3 is TGTGCCTGCCAGCCTCCAGGACAGGGAGAAAAACTGTTTTTT. This encodes CACQPPGQGEKLFF.

This clone was seen only once. The chain joins TRBV6-1 to TRBJ1-2; D is possibly TRBD1 (6 bases). V gave up 3 bases and J gave up 6 bases, with 14 bases separating them. This CDR3 comprises 14 residues. Germline CDR1 reads MNHNS; CDR2 reads SASEGT. The CDR3: CASSERGALNGYTF. The CDR3 coding sequence is TGTGCCAGCAGTGAGCGGGGGGCGCTTAATGGCTACACCTTC.

Comment on this clone: In the same sample, other DNA sequences code for this CDR3. This chain joins TRBV7-9 and TRBJ1-4; D is unclear. Germline values: CDR1 SEHNR, CDR2 FQNEAQ (reference sequence). V gave up 2 bases and J gave up 0 bases, with 4 bases separating them. The CDR3 totals 14 residues. In DNA form, the CDR3 reads TGTGCCAGCAGCTTACACTCAACTAATGAAAAACTGTTTTTT. Amino acid sequence: CASSLHSTNEKLFF.

For the CDR3, the DNA is TGTGCCAGCAGTTACTCCCCGGCAGGGGCTAACTATGGCTACACCTTC. Amino acid sequence: CASSYSPAGANYGYTF. This rearrangement joins TRBV6-5 to TRBJ1-2; TRBD1 might be the D (6 bases). V lost 0 bases, J lost 0 bases, and 11 bases lay in between. The V gene's germline CDR1 is MNHEY and CDR2 SVGAGI. The CDR3 is 16 residues long.

Points on this clone: At the DNA level, this CDR3 is encoded by other sequences in the same sample as well. The V and J genes are TRBV5-6 and TRBJ1-1; no definite D call. The CDR3 sequence is 15 residues long. V was cut by 0 bases and J by 0 bases, with 9 bases left in between. Germline CDR1 SGHDT, CDR2 YYEEEE. The CDR3 loop is CASSLGGTMNTEAFF. CDR3 nucleotides: TGTGCCAGCAGCTTGGGTGGAACTATGAACACTGAAGCTTTCTTT.

The J gene is TRBJ2-1, the V gene TRBV18, with 8 bases that match TRBD2. V was clipped by 3 bases and J by 5 bases; unmatched bases: 15. CDR1 and CDR2 from the germline V gene are KGHSH and LQKENI. This CDR3 has 18 amino acids. The CDR3 DNA is TGTGCCAGCTCACCGAGCGTGACTAAGCGGGGGCGCGACAATGAGCAGTTCTTC. This gives the protein CASSPSVTKRGRDNEQFF.

The gene calls are TRBV27 and TRBJ1-5; D remains unclear. This CDR3 comprises 15 residues. V was trimmed by 4 bases and J by 2 bases, leaving 12 bases between them. CDR1 is MNHEY and CDR2 is SMNVEV in the germline V gene (reference sequence). DNA of the CDR3: TGTGCCAGCAGTTCGGCCCCCGGGGGCAATCAGCCCCAGCATTTT. Translated: CASSSAPGGNQPQHF.

This clone was recorded once. The genes are TRBV10-3 and TRBJ2-7; 14 bases line up with TRBD2. Germline loops: CDR1 ENHRY, CDR2 SYGVKD. With 8 bases clipped from V and 5 bases from J, the junction kept 5 bases outside the gene matches. CDR3 length: 14 residues. CDR3 in amino acids: CAIGLAGGGHEQYF. The DNA of the CDR3 is TGTGCCATCGGACTAGCGGGGGGAGGGCACGAGCAGTACTTC.

The rearrangement uses TRBV10-2 and TRBJ2-1, with 15 bases aligning to TRBD2. J gave up 10 bases and V 4 bases, and 5 bases lay outside the gene matches. This CDR3 comprises 15 residues. Per germline, CDR1 WSHSY and CDR2 SAAADI. The CDR3 DNA reads as TGCGCCAGCAGTGTAAGGACTAGCGGGGGGGCCGAGCAGTTCTTC. Translated: CASSVRTSGGAEQFF.

CDR3 loop: CASSPLDRYTEAFF. The CDR3 nucleotides are TGTGCCAGCAGTCCTCTGGACAGATACACTGAAGCTTTCTTT. The chain combines TRBV27 with TRBJ1-1, with D maybe TRBD1 (6 bases). V lost 5 bases, J lost 3 bases, and 13 bases lay in between. Germline loops: CDR1 MNHEY, CDR2 SMNVEV (reference sequence). The CDR3 runs to 14 residues.

The rearrangement links TRBV15 to TRBJ1-1; TRBD1 is a possible D gene (6 bases). Deletions cut 2 bases from V and 5 bases from J, with 12 bases between. CDR3 length equals 14 residues. Germline CDR1 LNHNV, CDR2 YYDKDF (reference sequence). The CDR3 region has the DNA TGTGCCACCAGCAGACTTGAGGGGGGGACTGAAGCTTTCTTT. This sequence encodes CATSRLEGGTEAFF.

This chain links TRBV29-1 with TRBJ2-5; 8 bases align to TRBD1. The germline CDR1 and CDR2 sequences are SQVTM and ANQGSEA. With V trimmed by 0 bases and J by 7 bases, 7 bases remained unmatched. This CDR3 comprises 14 residues. CDR3 loop: CSVEDGQGASTQYF. The CDR3 DNA sequence: TGCAGCGTTGAAGACGGGCAGGGGGCTTCGACCCAGTACTTC.

The chain uses TRBV2 and TRBJ1-5; TRBD1 matches 11 bases. The germline V gene encodes CDR1 SNHLY and CDR2 FYNNEI. V lost 3 bases and J lost 0; bases outside the gene matches: 10. The CDR3 extends over 19 amino acids. Here the CDR3 reads CASSDLGQGAPYSNQPQHF. CDR3 DNA: TGTGCCAGCAGTGATTTAGGACAGGGGGCCCCATATAGCAATCAGCCCCAGCATTTT.

This chain connects TRBV19 to TRBJ1-2, with D perhaps TRBD1 (5 bases). CDR1 is LNHDA and CDR2 is SQIVND in the germline V gene (reference sequence). The CDR3 is 15 amino acids. The V gene lost 1 base and the J gene lost 2 bases, with 11 bases spanning the gap. The CDR3 DNA follows: TGTGCCAGTAGTATAGCTGGGGCACCCAACTATGGCTACACCTTC. Its protein product is CASSIAGAPNYGYTF.

The gene calls are TRBV5-4 and TRBJ1-1, with 7 bases that match TRBD1. Germline V CDR1 and CDR2: SGHNT, YYREEE (reference sequence). This CDR3 has 14 residues. Losses at the gene ends were 4 bases for V and 3 bases for J; bases not matched to a gene: 6. The CDR3 DNA reads as TGTGCCAGCAGCCCAGGGGGGTGGGACACTGAAGCTTTCTTT. It yields the protein CASSPGGWDTEAFF.

The chain combines TRBV7-9 with TRBJ2-3; D unclear. This CDR3 has 14 amino acids. Trimming removed 5 bases from V and 3 bases from J, with 12 bases in between. Germline values: CDR1 SEHNR, CDR2 FQNEAQ (reference sequence). The CDR3 nucleotides read TGTGCCAGCAGCCCCTCATCAGCGACAGATACGCAGTATTTT. It codes for CASSPSSATDTQYF. Combining the CDR3 with reference TRBV7-9 and TRBJ2-3 gives the whole variable domain DTGVSQNPRHKITKRGQNVTFRCDPISEHNRLYWYRQTLGQGPEFLTYFQNEAQLEKSRLLSDRFSAERPKGSFSTLEIQRTEQGDSAMYLCASSPSSATDTQYFGPGTRLTVL.

The V and J genes are TRBV6-4 and TRBJ2-5; 9 bases line up with TRBD2. Germline V CDR1 and CDR2: MRHNA, SNTAGT. J lost 2 bases, V lost 6 bases, and 7 bases had no gene match. The CDR3 consists of 15 residues. CDR3 nucleotides: TGTGCCAGCAGCGACAGAGCGGGGGGACAAGAGACCCAGTACTTC. Translation gives CASSDRAGGQETQYF.

This clone was counted a single time. The rearrangement links TRBV30 to TRBJ1-2; 10 nucleotides line up with TRBD1. Germline lookup yields CDR1 GTSNPN and CDR2 SVGIG (reference sequence). The ends lost 1 base at V and 7 bases at J; junction bases unmatched: 6. The CDR3 covers 14 residues. The CDR3 region has the DNA TGTGCCTGGAGTGCCTCCGGGACAGGGGCTGGCTACACCTTC. Translating gives CAWSASGTGAGYTF.

The chain couples TRBV15 to TRBJ1-4, with TRBD1 matching over 9 bases. The CDR3 loop spans 16 amino acids. Germline V lookup: CDR1 LNHNV, CDR2 YYDKDF (reference sequence). V dropped 3 bases and J dropped 6; count of bases not matched to a gene: 8. CDR3 bases: TGTGCCACCAGCAGGGAAACAGGGGGCGCTTATGAAAAACTGTTTTTT. Its translation is CATSRETGGAYEKLFF.

V gene TRBV11-2 combines with J gene TRBJ2-1, with D hard to call. Germline V gene lookup returns CDR1 SGHAT and CDR2 FQNNGV. V lost 5 bases, J lost 5 bases, and 19 bases lay in between. This CDR3 comprises 16 residues. The CDR3 is CASSPLGGRNHNEQFF. In DNA, the CDR3 is TGTGCCAGCAGCCCCCTTGGTGGCAGGAATCACAATGAGCAGTTCTTC.

The chain links TRBV6-5 to TRBJ1-3; no firm D call. Germline V gives CDR1 MNHEY, CDR2 SVGAGI. V dropped 4 bases and J dropped 4 bases, with 5 bases sitting between them. The CDR3 has 12 amino acids. CDR3 sequence reads: CASSSPGNTIYF. CDR3 nucleotides: TGTGCCAGCAGTTCTCCCGGAAACACCATATATTTT.